The 26 T cell receptor beta chains below were found in one sample sequenced in a study of PD-1 blockade in classical Hodgkin lymphoma. The method was immunoSEQ multiplex PCR; TCRdb's version includes in-frame clones alone and lacks a portion of them. The table has thousands of clones, 65% to 80% seen once. Each patient's relapse followed autologous stem cell transplantation, and brentuximab vedotin exposure varied. This specimen consisted of peripheral blood mononuclear cells (PBMCs), obtained at baseline. Receptor source: a human donor with classical Hodgkin lymphoma.

The CDR3 spells CATMRTRDSNQPQHF. DNA for the CDR3: TGTGCCACCATGAGGACCAGGGATAGCAATCAGCCCCAGCATTTT. This sequence joins TRBV6-5 and TRBJ1-5; weak D call: TRBD1 (5 bases). The CDR3 is 15 residues long. The V gene lost 10 bases and the J gene lost 0 bases, with 16 bases spanning the gap. Germline V gives CDR1 MNHEY, CDR2 SVGAGI.

J is TRBJ2-6 and V is TRBV5-8, with 8 positions matching TRBD1. The V segment lost 5 bases and the J segment 0 bases; nucleotides outside the gene matches: 13. Per the germline V gene, CDR1 is SGHTS and CDR2 is YDEGEE. The CDR3 has 19 amino acids. The CDR3 loop reads CASRESGTGYFSGANVLTF. CDR3 nucleotides: TGTGCCAGCAGAGAATCCGGGACAGGTTATTTCTCTGGGGCCAACGTCCTGACTTTC.

The chain joins TRBV7-4 to TRBJ2-6, with D uncertain. The CDR3 consists of 18 residues. Trimming cost V 5 bases and J 5 bases, with 22 bases left between them. CDR1 and CDR2 (germline): SGHVT, SQSDAQ. The CDR3: CASSSGTSSQSRANVLTF. The CDR3 DNA sequence: TGTGCCAGCAGCAGTGGAACCAGCTCACAAAGTCGGGCCAACGTCCTGACTTTC.

This clone was picked up one time. The chain links TRBV4-2 to TRBJ2-7; D is uncertain. CDR1 and CDR2 (germline): LGHNA, YNFKEQ. The CDR3 spans 11 residues. Trimming removed 7 bases from V and 3 bases from J, with 7 bases in between. The CDR3: CASNSGYEQYF. CDR3 bases: TGTGCCAGCAACTCAGGCTACGAGCAGTACTTC.

The chain recombines TRBV19 with TRBJ2-2; unclear D gene. The germline V gene has CDR1 LNHDA and CDR2 SQIVND (reference sequence). Between the trimmed V and J ends, which lost 3 bases and 1 base, there was a span of 6 bases. The CDR3 totals 14 residues. The CDR3 spells CASSIGRNTGELFF. The CDR3 nucleotides read TGTGCCAGTAGTATCGGCAGGAACACCGGGGAGCTGTTTTTT.

The gene calls are TRBV4-1 and TRBJ2-2; 7 bases are shared with TRBD2. The V gene end was trimmed by 6 bases and the J gene end by 1 base; junction bases not matched to a gene: 8. This CDR3 has 16 residues. Germline values: CDR1 MGHRA, CDR2 YSYEKL. This CDR3 is CASREVRGRNTGELFF. CDR3 in DNA: TGCGCCAGCAGGGAGGTGCGGGGGAGGAACACCGGGGAGCTGTTTTTT.

The V and J genes are TRBV6-1 and TRBJ1-4, with D unresolved. The ends were cut back, 8 bases at V and 5 bases at J, with 15 bases in the middle. The CDR3 is made up of 14 amino acids. The germline gives CDR1 MNHNS, CDR2 SASEGT. CDR3 coding DNA: TGTGCCAGCTACCTCAGAGGGTTAAATGAAAAACTGTTTTTT. Protein sequence: CASYLRGLNEKLFF.

The V and J genes are TRBV7-2 and TRBJ2-1; 11 nucleotides align to TRBD2. V was pared by 0 bases and J by 5 bases, with 0 bases of the junction left unmatched. The CDR3 totals 15 residues. CDR1 is SGHTA and CDR2 is FQGNSA in the germline V gene. In DNA form, the CDR3 reads TGTGCCAGCAGCTTAGCGGGACTAGCGGACAATGAGCAGTTCTTC. Protein product: CASSLAGLADNEQFF.

The gene calls are TRBV19 and TRBJ2-5; no clear D. Looked up from germline, CDR1 is LNHDA and CDR2 is SQIVND (reference sequence). Trimming pared 2 bases from V and 0 bases from J, leaving 7 bases between. The CDR3 is made up of 14 amino acids. The CDR3 DNA reads as TGTGCCAGTAGTATAAACTTGTACCAAGAGACCCAGTACTTC. Translation gives CASSINLYQETQYF.

With respect to this clone: At one boundary the junction diverges from the germline segment, which might be a read error. J is TRBJ1-2 and V is TRBV14; D ambiguous. Germline values: CDR1 SGHDN, CDR2 FVKESK. The CDR3 contains 13 residues. The DNA for the CDR3 is TGTGCCAGCAGTCAAGACATGGCGGGCGGCTACACCTTC. Amino acid sequence: CASSQDMAGGYTF.

This clone was seen just once. The rearrangement uses TRBV6-6 and TRBJ2-7, with 9 bases lining up with TRBD1. CDR1 is MNHNY and CDR2 is SVGAGI in the germline V gene (reference sequence). The CDR3 consists of 14 residues. V shed 4 bases and J 2 bases; nucleotides not matched to a gene: 3. The CDR3 DNA sequence: TGTGCCAGCAGTTGGGACAGGGCCCCCTACGAGCAGTACTTC. Its translation is CASSWDRAPYEQYF.

The genes are TRBV9 and TRBJ1-6, with 7 bases aligning to TRBD1. CDR3 length equals 15 residues. Germline V gene sequence: CDR1 SGDLS, CDR2 YYNGEE. The CDR3 spells CASSPGTVSNSPLHF. Here the CDR3 DNA reads TGTGCATCGTCGCCAGGGACAGTCTCTAATTCACCCCTCCACTTT.

The chain joins TRBV2 to TRBJ2-3; possibly TRBD2 for D (5 bases). Germline CDR1 and CDR2: SNHLY and FYNNEI. This CDR3 region has 14 residues. Trimming shortened V by 3 bases and J by 2 bases, and 9 bases separated the two germline ends. DNA for the CDR3: TGTGCCAGCAGTGATAGGGAGAACACAGATACGCAGTATTTT. The encoded protein is CASSDRENTDTQYF.

The V gene is TRBV4-3, the J gene TRBJ2-1; D remains ambiguous. Germline V gives CDR1 LGHNA, CDR2 YSLEER. The ends were cut back, 0 bases at V and 8 bases at J, with 5 bases in the middle. The CDR3 runs 12 residues. The CDR3 DNA is TGCGCCAGCAGCCAAGATTGGGATGAGCAGTTCTTC. Protein product: CASSQDWDEQFF.

The chain combines TRBV6-1 with TRBJ2-7; TRBD2 might be the D (5 bases). Germline lookup yields CDR1 MNHNS and CDR2 SASEGT. CDR3 length: 15 residues. Trimming shortened V by 3 bases and J by 2 bases, and 14 bases separated the two germline ends. The CDR3 DNA follows: TGTGCCAGCAGTGAGGATTCCGGGATAGCCTACGAGCAGTACTTC. It is translated as CASSEDSGIAYEQYF.

The chain uses TRBV4-2 and TRBJ2-2, with TRBD2 as a possible D gene (6 bases). Germline CDR1 is LGHNA and CDR2 is YNFKEQ. There are 14 residues in the CDR3. V lost 5 bases to trimming and J lost 1 base, with 8 bases between them. Here the CDR3 reads CASSRRENTGELFF. The CDR3 coding sequence is TGTGCCAGCAGCAGGAGGGAGAACACCGGGGAGCTGTTTTTT.

The J gene is TRBJ1-4, the V gene TRBV6-9; D ambiguous. Germline V lookup: CDR1 MNHGY, CDR2 SVAAGI. The length of the CDR3 is 9 residues. V dropped 10 bases and J dropped 6 bases, with 3 bases sitting between them. The CDR3 DNA is TGTGCCACCGATGAAAAACTGTTTTTT. Translation gives CATDEKLFF.

This chain joins TRBV7-9 and TRBJ1-6; TRBD1 might be the D (5 bases). Germline V gene data show CDR1 as SEHNR and CDR2 as FQNEAQ (reference sequence). The CDR3 runs 15 residues. Trimming stripped 1 base from V and 9 bases from J, with 13 bases between. The CDR3 is CASSLGPRDLSPLHF. DNA of the CDR3: TGTGCCAGCAGCTTAGGGCCGCGGGACCTTTCACCCCTCCACTTT.

This clone was seen a few times. The chain carries TRBV21-1 and TRBJ1-5. TRBV21-1 is deemed a pseudogene. CDR3 length: 11 amino acids. The CDR3 DNA is TGTGCCAGCAGCGCCTCCGAGCCCCAGCATTTT. As protein: CASSASEPQHF.

The chain recombines TRBV12-5 with TRBJ2-2; D unresolved. Germline assignment: CDR1 LGHNT and CDR2 FRNRAP. Trimming cost V 4 bases and J 4 bases, with 16 bases left between them. CDR3 size: 16 residues. CDR3 sequence reads: CASGSRLTTATGELFF. The CDR3 DNA follows: TGTGCTAGTGGTTCGCGCCTTACGACGGCCACCGGGGAGCTGTTTTTT.

This chain connects TRBV4-1 to TRBJ1-3; D gene uncertain. V was cut by 3 bases and J by 4 bases, with 13 bases left in between. Germline CDR1 MGHRA, CDR2 YSYEKL. The CDR3 runs 15 residues. DNA of the CDR3: TGCGCCAGCAGCCATCGGTGGGCGCGGGGAAACACCATATATTTT. Its protein is CASSHRWARGNTIYF.

This chain connects TRBV7-2 to TRBJ1-5; maybe TRBD1 (6 bases). V lost 1 base to trimming and J lost 4 bases, with 11 bases between them. There are 15 residues in the CDR3. CDR1 and CDR2 (germline): SGHTA, FQGNSA. The CDR3 region is CASSLVWDKNQPQHF. CDR3 DNA sequence: TGTGCCAGCAGCTTAGTTTGGGACAAAAATCAGCCCCAGCATTTT.

The J gene is TRBJ1-2, the V gene TRBV5-1, with D perhaps matching TRBD1 (6 bases). CDR3 length: 14 amino acids. Germline assignment: CDR1 SGHRS and CDR2 YFSETQ. V lost 4 bases, J lost 2 bases, and 12 bases lay in between. CDR3 bases: TGCGCCAGCAGCACCGCAGGGGCCAACTATGGCTACACCTTC. Its translation is CASSTAGANYGYTF.

The V gene is TRBV5-1, the J gene TRBJ1-5; 7 nucleotides line up with TRBD1. V gave up 4 bases and J gave up 6 bases; unmatched junction bases: 4. The CDR3 runs to 13 residues. In germline, CDR1 is SGHRS, CDR2 YFSETQ. The CDR3 sequence: CASSEGGGQPQHF. For the CDR3, the DNA is TGCGCCAGCAGCGAAGGGGGCGGTCAGCCCCAGCATTTT.

This sequence joins TRBV9 and TRBJ1-5; 8 positions match TRBD1. CDR1 is SGDLS and CDR2 is YYNGEE in the germline V gene. V lost 4 bases and J lost 5; bases outside the gene matches: 8. This CDR3 is built from 15 residues. In DNA form, the CDR3 reads TGTGCCAGCAGCCCCTCGACAGGGGAGGATCAGCCCCAGCATTTT. It specifies CASSPSTGEDQPQHF.

The V call is TRBV4-3, the J call TRBJ1-2, with D hard to call. CDR1 is LGHNA, CDR2 YSLEER, per germline. Between the trimmed V and J ends, which lost 9 bases and 8 bases, there was a span of 7 bases. The length of the CDR3 is 9 residues. As DNA, the CDR3 is TGCGCCAGTTTAGGCGGCTACACCTTC. It codes for CASLGGYTF.